This T cell receptor beta chain is from a study of blood T cells in healthy people across ages. J gave up 8 bases and V 1 base, and 4 bases lay outside the gene matches. The CDR3 contains 13 residues. Germline loops: CDR1 SGHAT, CDR2 FQNNGV. Through a sample-barcoded 5' primer and a J-beta primer mix, a second PCR was run for roughly 7 to 11 cycles. TCRdb itself ran the 5' RACE reads through MiXCR, one entry per CDR3 protein. The table lists roughly 1.4 million distinct CDR3 sequences, approximately 63% of them singletons. This TCR was recovered from a man between 18 and 29 years old in good health. Input material: blood. This chain connects TRBV11-2 to TRBJ1-2; 7 nucleotides agree with TRBD1. CDR3 amino acids: CASSLGQGQGYTF. The CDR3 DNA reads as TGTGCCAGCAGCTTAGGACAGGGACAAGGCTACACCTTC.